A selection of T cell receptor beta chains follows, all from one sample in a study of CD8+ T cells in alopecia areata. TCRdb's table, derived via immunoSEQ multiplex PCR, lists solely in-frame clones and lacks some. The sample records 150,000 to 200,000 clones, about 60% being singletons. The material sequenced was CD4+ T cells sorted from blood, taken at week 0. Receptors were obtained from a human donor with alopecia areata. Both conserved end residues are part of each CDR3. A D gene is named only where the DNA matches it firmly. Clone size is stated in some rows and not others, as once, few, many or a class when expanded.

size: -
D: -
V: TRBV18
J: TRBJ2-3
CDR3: CASSPRGGPSTDTQYF
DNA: TGTGCCAGCTCACCAAGGGGCGGTCCTAGCACAGATACGCAGTATTTT

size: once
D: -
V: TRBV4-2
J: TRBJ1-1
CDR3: CASSQDRENTEAFF
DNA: TGTGCCAGCAGCCAAGATAGGGAGAACACTGAAGCTTTCTTT

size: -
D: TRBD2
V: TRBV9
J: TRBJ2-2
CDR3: CASTRLAVNTGELFF
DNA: TGTGCCAGCACGAGACTAGCGGTGAACACCGGGGAGCTGTTTTTT

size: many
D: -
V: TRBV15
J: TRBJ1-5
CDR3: CATSSPETPGYTQPQHF
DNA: TGTGCCACCAGCTCCCCGGAGACTCCAGGATATACTCAGCCCCAGCATTTT

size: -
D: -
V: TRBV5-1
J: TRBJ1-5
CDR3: CASSVDGYQPQHF
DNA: TGCGCCAGCAGCGTGGACGGCTATCAGCCCCAGCATTTT

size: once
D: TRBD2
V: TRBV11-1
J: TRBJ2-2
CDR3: CASSSRLAGDNTGELFF
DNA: TGTGCCAGCAGCTCCCGATTAGCGGGGGATAACACCGGGGAGCTGTTTTTT

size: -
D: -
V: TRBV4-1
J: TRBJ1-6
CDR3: CASSQEPGYSPLHF
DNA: TGCGCCAGCAGCCAAGAACCGGGGTATTCACCCCTCCACTTT

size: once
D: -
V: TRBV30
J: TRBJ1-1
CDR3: CAWSVGLMNTEAFF
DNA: TGTGCCTGGAGTGTAGGACTGATGAACACTGAAGCTTTCTTT

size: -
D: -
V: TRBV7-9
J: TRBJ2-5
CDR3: CASSPMETQYF
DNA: TGTGCCAGCAGCCCCATGGAGACCCAGTACTTC

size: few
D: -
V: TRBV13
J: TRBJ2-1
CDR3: CASSLLIFF
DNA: TGTGCCAGCAGCTTATTGATATTCTTC

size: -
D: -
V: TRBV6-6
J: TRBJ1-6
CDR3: CASSSGEGNSPLHF
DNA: TGTGCCAGCAGTTCAGGGGAAGGTAATTCACCCCTCCACTTT

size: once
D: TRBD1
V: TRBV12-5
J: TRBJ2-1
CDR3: CASAKDRGAYNEQFF
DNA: TGTGCTAGTGCCAAGGACAGGGGAGCCTACAATGAGCAGTTCTTC

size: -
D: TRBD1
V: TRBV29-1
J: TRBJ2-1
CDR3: CSVDGAGQGYEQFF
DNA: TGCAGCGTGGACGGTGCGGGACAGGGCTATGAGCAGTTCTTC

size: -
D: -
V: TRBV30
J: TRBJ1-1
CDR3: CAWSPQANTEAFF
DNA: TGTGCCTGGTCCCCTCAGGCGAACACTGAAGCTTTCTTT

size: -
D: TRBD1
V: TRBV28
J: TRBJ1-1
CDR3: CASSPNRGMNTEAFF
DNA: TGTGCCAGCAGTCCCAACAGGGGGATGAACACTGAAGCTTTCTTT

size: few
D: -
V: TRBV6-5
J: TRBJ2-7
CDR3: CASSLGDEQYF
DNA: TGTGCCAGCAGTTTAGGCGACGAGCAGTACTTC

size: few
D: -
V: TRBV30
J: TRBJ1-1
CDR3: CAWTRGGTEAFF
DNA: TGTGCCTGGACTCGGGGGGGCACTGAAGCTTTCTTT

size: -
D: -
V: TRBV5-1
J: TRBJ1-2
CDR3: CASSNPGKNYGYTF
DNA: TGCGCCAGCAGCAACCCGGGAAAAAACTATGGCTACACCTTC

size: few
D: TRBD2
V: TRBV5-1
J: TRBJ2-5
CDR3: CASSPGTRPGETQYF
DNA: TGCGCCAGCAGCCCCGGGACTAGACCCGGGGAGACCCAGTACTTC

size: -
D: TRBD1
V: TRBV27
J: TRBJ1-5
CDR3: CASSQGASNQPQHF
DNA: TGTGCCAGCAGTCAGGGGGCCAGCAATCAGCCCCAGCATTTT

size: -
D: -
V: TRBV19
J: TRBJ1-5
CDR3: CASSIDRAGNQPQHF
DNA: TGTGCCAGTAGTATTGACCGGGCAGGGAATCAGCCCCAGCATTTT

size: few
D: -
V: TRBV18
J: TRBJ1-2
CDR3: CASSQTGSGDYGYTF
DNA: TGTGCCAGCTCACAAACAGGGTCTGGGGACTATGGCTACACCTTC

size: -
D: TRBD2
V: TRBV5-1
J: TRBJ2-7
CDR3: CASRSLAGSYEQYF
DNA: TGCGCCAGCAGATCGCTAGCGGGCTCCTACGAGCAGTACTTC

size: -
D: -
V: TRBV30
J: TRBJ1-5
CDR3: CAWSDRRAWVNQPQHF
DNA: TGTGCCTGGAGTGATCGGCGGGCCTGGGTTAATCAGCCCCAGCATTTT

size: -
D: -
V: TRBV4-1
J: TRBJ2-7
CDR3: CASSHDPRYEQYF
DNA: TGCGCCAGCAGCCATGATCCCCGCTACGAGCAGTACTTC

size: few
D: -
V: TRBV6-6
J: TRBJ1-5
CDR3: CASSSGGDGQPQHF
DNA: TGTGCCAGCAGTTCTGGGGGCGACGGTCAGCCCCAGCATTTT

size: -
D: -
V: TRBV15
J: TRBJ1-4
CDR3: CATSRLGPGGGEKLFF
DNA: TGTGCCACCTCCCGTTTGGGACCGGGGGGTGGGGAAAAACTGTTTTTT

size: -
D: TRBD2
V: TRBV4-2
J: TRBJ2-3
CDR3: CASSQDVSGNTQYF
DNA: TGTGCCAGCAGCCAAGATGTTAGCGGGAATACGCAGTATTTT

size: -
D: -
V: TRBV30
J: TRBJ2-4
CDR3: CAWSSKGGRGTSKNIQYF
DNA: TGTGCCTGGAGTTCGAAGGGAGGCAGGGGGACATCCAAAAACATTCAGTACTTC

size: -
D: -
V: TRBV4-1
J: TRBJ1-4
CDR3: CASSQDRGAGEKLFF
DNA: TGCGCCAGCAGCCAAGATCGAGGGGCCGGTGAAAAACTGTTTTTT

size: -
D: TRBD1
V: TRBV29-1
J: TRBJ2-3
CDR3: CSVSSRGRDTQYF
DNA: TGCAGCGTTTCCTCGAGGGGGCGGGATACGCAGTATTTT

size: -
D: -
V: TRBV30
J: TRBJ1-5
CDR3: CAWSGQRSPYSNQPQHF
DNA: TGTGCCTGGAGTGGACAGAGGAGTCCCTATAGCAATCAGCCCCAGCATTTT

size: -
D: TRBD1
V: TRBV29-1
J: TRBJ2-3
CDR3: CSVVRGRTDTQYF
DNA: TGCAGCGTTGTTAGGGGGCGCACAGATACACAGTATTTT

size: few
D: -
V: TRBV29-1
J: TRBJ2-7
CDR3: CSVSRGTAYEQYF
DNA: TGCAGCGTGTCCCGAGGTACAGCCTACGAGCAGTACTTC

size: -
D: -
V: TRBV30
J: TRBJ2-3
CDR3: CATGYGGSNADTQYF
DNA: TGTGCAACTGGGTATGGGGGGTCTAACGCAGATACGCAGTATTTT

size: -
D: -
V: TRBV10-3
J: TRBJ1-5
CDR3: CAISEVEGDQPQHF
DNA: TGTGCCATCAGTGAGGTTGAAGGTGATCAGCCCCAGCATTTT

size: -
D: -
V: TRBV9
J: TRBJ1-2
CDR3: CASSVEGIYGYTF
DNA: TGTGCCAGCAGCGTAGAGGGGATCTATGGCTACACCTTC

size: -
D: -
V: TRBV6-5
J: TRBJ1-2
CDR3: CASSPTGLLGYTF
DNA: TGTGCCAGCAGCCCTACAGGGCTACTTGGCTACACCTTC

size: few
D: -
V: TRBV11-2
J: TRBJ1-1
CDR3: CASSLDPGPNTEAFF
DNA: TGTGCCAGCAGCTTAGATCCAGGCCCGAACACTGAAGCTTTCTTT

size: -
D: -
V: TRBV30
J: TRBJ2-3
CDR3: CAWSVGGGDTDTQYF
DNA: TGTGCCTGGAGTGTAGGAGGGGGGGATACAGATACGCAGTATTTT

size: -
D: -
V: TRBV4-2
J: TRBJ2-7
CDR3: CASSHDLGGHATYEQYF
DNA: TGTGCCAGCAGCCATGATCTAGGGGGGCACGCCACTTACGAGCAGTACTTC